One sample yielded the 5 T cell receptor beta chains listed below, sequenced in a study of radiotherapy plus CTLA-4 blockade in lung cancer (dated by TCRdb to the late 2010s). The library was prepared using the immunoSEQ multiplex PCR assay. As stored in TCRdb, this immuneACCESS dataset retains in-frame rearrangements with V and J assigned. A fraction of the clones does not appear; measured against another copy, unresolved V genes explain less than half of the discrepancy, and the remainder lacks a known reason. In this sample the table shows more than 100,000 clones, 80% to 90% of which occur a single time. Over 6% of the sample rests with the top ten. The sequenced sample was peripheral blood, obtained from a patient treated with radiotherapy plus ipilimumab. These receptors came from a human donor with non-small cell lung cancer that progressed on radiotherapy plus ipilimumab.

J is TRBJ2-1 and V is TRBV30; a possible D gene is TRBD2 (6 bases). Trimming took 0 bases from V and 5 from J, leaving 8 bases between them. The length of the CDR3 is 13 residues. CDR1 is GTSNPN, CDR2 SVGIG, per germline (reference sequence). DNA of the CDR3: TGTGCCTGGAGTGTACTAGCTGACAATGAGCAGTTCTTC. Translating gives CAWSVLADNEQFF. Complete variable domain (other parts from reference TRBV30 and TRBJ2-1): SQTIHQWPATLVQPVGSPLSLECTVEGTSNPNLYWYRQAAGRGLQLLFYSVGIGQISSEVPQNLSASRPQDRQFILSSKKLLLSDSGFYLCAWSVLADNEQFFGPGTRLTVL.

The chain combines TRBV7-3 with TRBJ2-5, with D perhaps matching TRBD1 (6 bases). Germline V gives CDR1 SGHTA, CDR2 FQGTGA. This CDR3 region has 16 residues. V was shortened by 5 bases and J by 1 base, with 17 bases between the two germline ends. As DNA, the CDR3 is TGTGCCAGCAGCCCAGGGACACGGAACTCCCAAGAGACCCAGTACTTC. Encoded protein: CASSPGTRNSQETQYF.

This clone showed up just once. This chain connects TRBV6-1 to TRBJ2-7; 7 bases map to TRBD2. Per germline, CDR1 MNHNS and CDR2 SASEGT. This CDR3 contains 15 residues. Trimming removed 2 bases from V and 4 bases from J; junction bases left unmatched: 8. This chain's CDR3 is CASSEREGIRYEQYF. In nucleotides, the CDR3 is TGTGCCAGCAGTGAAAGGGAGGGGATTAGGTACGAGCAGTACTTC.

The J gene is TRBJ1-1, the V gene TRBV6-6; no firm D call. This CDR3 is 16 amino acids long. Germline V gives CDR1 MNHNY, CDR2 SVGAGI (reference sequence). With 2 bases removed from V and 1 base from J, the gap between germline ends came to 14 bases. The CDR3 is CASSYPPGHQNTEAFF. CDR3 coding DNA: TGTGCCAGCAGTTACCCCCCCGGGCATCAGAACACTGAAGCTTTCTTT.

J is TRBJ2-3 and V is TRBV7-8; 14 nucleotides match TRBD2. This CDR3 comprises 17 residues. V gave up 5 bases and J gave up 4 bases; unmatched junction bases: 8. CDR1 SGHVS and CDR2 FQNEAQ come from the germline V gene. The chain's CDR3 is CASSTTGLAGGSDTQYF. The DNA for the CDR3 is TGTGCCAGCAGCACGACTGGACTAGCGGGAGGATCAGATACGCAGTATTTT.